What follows are 20 T cell receptor beta chains derived from one specimen sequenced in a study of CD8 T cells in ankylosing spondylitis. TCRdb analysed the 5' RACE reads with MiXCR anew, one entry per CDR3 protein. The table lists 290,000 or so distinct CDR3 sequences, roughly 20% of them singletons. Source material: blood, either unsorted or a sorted T cell fraction (not recorded which). The receptors were sampled from a female donor with ankylosing spondylitis or in good health (not recorded which).

This clonotype was seen a handful of times. As DNA, the CDR3 is TGTGCCAGCAGATCACTAGGGCGGACTAGCGAGCAGTACTTC. It yields the protein CASRSLGRTSEQYF. This chain joins TRBV6-1 and TRBJ2-7; 7 positions match TRBD2. The germline CDR1 and CDR2 sequences are MNHNS and SASEGT. V gave up 6 bases and J gave up 6 bases; unmatched junction bases: 11. The CDR3 totals 14 residues.

This clonotype was detected a few times. The chain is built from TRBV20-1 and TRBJ2-2; no clear D gene. The CDR3 consists of 11 residues. CDR1 DFQATT and CDR2 SNEGSKA come from the germline V gene (reference sequence). Trimming left V 6 bases short and J 7 bases short, with 9 bases between. The CDR3, as DNA: TGCAGTGCCGTCCTGTTCGGGGAGCTGTTTTTT. As protein: CSAVLFGELFF.

The J gene is TRBJ2-3, the V gene TRBV5-1; maybe TRBD2 (6 bases). This CDR3 is built from 12 residues. Trimming removed 5 bases at V and 5 bases at J, with 9 bases between. Germline values: CDR1 SGHRS, CDR2 YFSETQ. CDR3 nucleotide sequence: TGCGCCAGCAGGGGACTGGGAGATACGCAGTATTTT. It is translated as CASRGLGDTQYF.

CDR3 protein: CASSKGLAPNTGELFF. The DNA of the CDR3 is TGTGCCAGCAGCAAGGGACTAGCGCCGAACACCGGGGAGCTGTTTTTT. The chain has TRBV11-2 and TRBJ2-2; 10 bases are a match to TRBD2. Germline V gene data show CDR1 as SGHAT and CDR2 as FQNNGV. V lost 5 bases to trimming and J lost 0 bases; unmatched junction nucleotides: 3. The CDR3 runs 16 residues.

The chain couples TRBV11-2 to TRBJ1-2; 10 bases are a match to TRBD1. Germline-derived CDR1 and CDR2 are SGHAT and FQNNGV. V shed 0 bases and J 3 bases; nucleotides not matched to a gene: 1. CDR3 length equals 15 residues. CDR3 in DNA: TGTGCCAGCAGCTTAGAGACAGGGGGCTACTATGGCTACACCTTC. Translating gives CASSLETGGYYGYTF.

CDR3 amino acids: CSATEGREYEQYF. As DNA, the CDR3 is TGCAGTGCTACCGAGGGACGAGAATACGAGCAGTACTTC. The chain combines TRBV20-1 with TRBJ2-7; D possibly matches TRBD1 or TRBD2 (5 bases each). This CDR3 spans 13 amino acids. Germline lookup yields CDR1 DFQATT and CDR2 SNEGSKA (reference sequence). V shed 4 bases and J shed 4 bases, with 14 bases lying between them.

This clonotype was detected many times. CDR3 loop: CAITASVNNEQFF. CDR3 nucleotides: TGTGCCATCACGGCTAGCGTGAACAATGAGCAGTTCTTC. The chain has TRBV10-3 and TRBJ2-1, with D tentatively TRBD2 (6 bases). Trimming took 7 bases from V and 5 from J, leaving 12 bases between them. This CDR3 region has 13 residues. CDR1 is ENHRY, CDR2 SYGVKD, per germline.

The J gene is TRBJ2-1, the V gene TRBV29-1; TRBD1 or TRBD2 may be the D gene (6 bases each). The CDR3 is 17 residues long. Trimming pared 1 base from V and 2 bases from J, leaving 18 bases between. Germline CDR1 is SQVTM and CDR2 is ANQGSEA. The CDR3 DNA sequence: TGCAGCGTTGAAGGGGGGCTAGCGCTTGGAGCCTACAATGAGCAGTTCTTC. This sequence encodes CSVEGGLALGAYNEQFF.

This clonotype was found a few times. As DNA, the CDR3 is TGTGCCAGCAGCTTAGGCATTAGCGGCAACAATGAGCAGTTCTTC. Protein sequence: CASSLGISGNNEQFF. The J gene is TRBJ2-1, the V gene TRBV7-6; maybe TRBD2 (6 bases). Per germline, CDR1 SGHVS and CDR2 FNYEAQ. The CDR3 totals 15 residues. V lost 1 base, J lost 5 bases, and 12 bases lay in between. The variable domain in full, completed from reference TRBV7-6 and TRBJ2-1, reads GAGVSQSPRYKVTKRGQDVALRCDPISGHVSLYWYRQALGQGPEFLTYFNYEAQQDKSGLPNDRFSAERPEGSISTLTIQRTEQRDSAMYRCASSLGISGNNEQFFGPGTRLTVL.

This chain links TRBV10-2 with TRBJ1-1; TRBD1 is a possible D gene (6 bases). CDR1 WSHSY and CDR2 SAAADI come from the germline V gene. The germline V and J ends were trimmed by 7 bases and 3 bases, with 12 bases remaining between them. This CDR3 region has 13 residues. The CDR3 loop reads CASTERGDTEAFF. DNA for the CDR3: TGCGCCAGCACCGAAAGGGGGGACACTGAAGCTTTCTTT.

In its sample, this clonotype was seen many times. The chain uses TRBV12-3 or TRBV12-4 and TRBJ2-5, with TRBD2 matching over 7 bases. This CDR3 has 11 residues. V trimming: 3 bases; J trimming: 12 bases; junction bases outside the gene matches: 4. This chain's CDR3 is CASSFGLEEYF. CDR3 DNA sequence: TGTGCCAGCAGTTTCGGACTAGAAGAGTACTTC.

This clonotype was seen ten or more times. The rearrangement uses TRBV2 and TRBJ2-7; TRBD1 or TRBD2 may be the D gene (6 bases each). CDR1 SNHLY and CDR2 FYNNEI come from the germline V gene. The CDR3 covers 14 residues. V was shortened by 4 bases and J by 3 bases, with 13 bases between the two germline ends. CDR3 nucleotide sequence: TGTGCCAGCAGTGTCAATAAGGGGGGCTACGAGCAGTACTTC. Translated: CASSVNKGGYEQYF.

This clonotype was seen at least ten times. The rearrangement links TRBV7-2 to TRBJ2-1; D tentatively reads TRBD1 or TRBD2 (6 bases each). Per germline, CDR1 SGHTA and CDR2 FQGNSA. The CDR3 covers 15 residues. Trimming shortened V by 1 base and J by 7 bases, and 14 bases separated the two germline ends. The DNA for the CDR3 is TGTGCCAGCAGCTTAGTGTGGCAGGGGAGGAATGAGCAGTTCTTC. This encodes CASSLVWQGRNEQFF.

The chain couples TRBV20-1 to TRBJ2-1; D not certain. This CDR3 spans 15 amino acids. Germline V CDR1 and CDR2: DFQATT, SNEGSKA (reference sequence). Between the trimmed V and J ends, which lost 7 bases and 9 bases, there was a span of 25 bases. In DNA, the CDR3 is TGCAGTGTTCCCACGCTAGGTCGGGTAAGGGCTGAGCAGTTCTTC. Encoded protein: CSVPTLGRVRAEQFF.

This chain links TRBV14 with TRBJ2-1, with TRBD2 matching over 7 bases. The CDR3 is 17 residues long. In germline, CDR1 is SGHDN, CDR2 FVKESK. J was trimmed by 0 bases and V by 5 bases; bases with no gene match: 10. CDR3 DNA: TGTGCCAGCAGCTATTTTAGCGGGTCCGGCTCCTACAATGAGCAGTTCTTC. Translated: CASSYFSGSGSYNEQFF.

This clonotype was observed once. One base away lies a much larger clone, so this may be a sequencing read error. The missing conserved phenylalanine or tryptophan at the end of this CDR3 makes a read error likely. The chain joins TRBV29-1 to TRBJ1-6, with 10 bases identical to TRBD1. Trimming removed 7 bases from V and 5 bases from J; junction bases left unmatched: 5. Germline V gene lookup returns CDR1 SQVTM and CDR2 ANQGSEA. The CDR3 spans 14 residues. The chain's CDR3 is CSAGTGEHNSPLHS. The CDR3 nucleotides read TGCAGCGCCGGGACAGGGGAACATAATTCACCCCTCCACTCT.

The chain recombines TRBV6-1 with TRBJ2-2, with D tentatively TRBD1 (6 bases). V was clipped by 5 bases and J by 3 bases, with 16 bases between them. This CDR3 is built from 16 residues. CDR1 MNHNS and CDR2 SASEGT come from the germline V gene. CDR3 amino acids: CASSMLGQFHTGELFF. As DNA, the CDR3 is TGTGCCAGCAGTATGCTAGGACAGTTCCACACCGGGGAGCTGTTTTTT.

V usage is TRBV3-2 and J usage is TRBJ2-1. TRBV3-2 is flagged as a pseudogene. CDR3 size: 15 residues. The CDR3 here is CASSHRTHSYNEQFF. CDR3 in DNA: TGTGCCAGCAGCCACAGGACCCACTCCTACAATGAGCAGTTCTTC.

The gene calls are TRBV7-9 and TRBJ2-5; D not resolved. CDR3 length equals 11 residues. Trimming shortened V by 2 bases and J by 10 bases, and 8 bases separated the two germline ends. The germline V gene has CDR1 SEHNR and CDR2 FQNEAQ (reference sequence). The CDR3 region has the DNA TGTGCCAGCAGCTTAAAATATGGCCAGTACTTC. It yields the protein CASSLKYGQYF. Based on the CDR3 plus reference TRBV7-9 and TRBJ2-5, the full variable domain is DTGVSQNPRHKITKRGQNVTFRCDPISEHNRLYWYRQTLGQGPEFLTYFQNEAQLEKSRLLSDRFSAERPKGSFSTLEIQRTEQGDSAMYLCASSLKYGQYFGPGTRLLVL.

This clonotype has just a few counts. The rearrangement joins TRBV7-2 to TRBJ2-6, with D hard to call. The germline CDR1 and CDR2 sequences are SGHTA and FQGNSA. Trimming took off 2 bases at V and 0 bases at J, with 8 bases between the two ends. The CDR3 is 16 amino acids. The DNA for the CDR3 is TGTGCCAGCAGCTTAAAGACAATCTCTGGGGCCAACGTCCTGACTTTC. This codes for CASSLKTISGANVLTF.